The sequence of this T cell receptor beta chain was determined in a study of blood T cell repertoires in COVID-19. In its sample, this clone ranks as medium-sized (0.01 to 0.1%). The germline gives CDR1 SGDLS, CDR2 YYNGEE. Trimming pared 3 bases from V and 1 base from J, leaving 14 bases between. The CDR3 is 16 residues long. The data were produced by immunoSEQ multiplex PCR, yet TCRdb's version contains in-frame clones alone and is incomplete. This sample has tens of thousands of clones, with about 88% found just once. The V call is TRBV9, the J call TRBJ2-1, with D perhaps TRBD1 (6 bases). This sequence originates from a man aged 65 to 85 with acute or convalescent COVID-19. Input material: peripheral blood. CDR3 DNA: TGTGCCAGCAGCGCACCCGTGCAGGGGTCCTACAATGAGCAGTTCTTC. Protein sequence: CASSAPVQGSYNEQFF.